The 20 T cell receptor beta chains presented below share a single source sample, sequenced in a study of T cell repertoires in cytomegalovirus infection. A single record per CDR3 protein comes from TCRdb applying MiXCR to the reads. Altogether hundreds of thousands of distinct CDR3 sequences are present, approximately 33% being singletons, with the ten largest covering 15% to 20%. Antigens for these TCRs are unknown. Source: cultured PBMCs, taken from culture after CMV antigen stimulation. The receptors derive from a human donor in good health (CMV status not recorded). Some clones in this sample may be carry-over from other donors' samples.

This rearrangement joins TRBV7-9 to TRBJ2-1, with 7 bases identical to TRBD2. V lost 3 bases, J lost 7 bases, and 9 bases stayed unmatched. Germline V gives CDR1 SEHNR, CDR2 FQNEAQ (reference sequence). This CDR3 contains 15 residues. The CDR3 here is CASSFFLAGTNEQFF. The CDR3 bases are TGTGCCAGCAGCTTTTTCTTAGCGGGCACAAATGAGCAGTTCTTC.

The chain carries TRBV6-5 and TRBJ2-7; 7 bases map to TRBD2. Germline V gene sequence: CDR1 MNHEY, CDR2 SVGAGI. This CDR3 spans 14 amino acids. The V and J ends lost 7 bases and 3 bases, in that order; junction bases with no gene match: 9. The chain's CDR3 is CASTTRAGVYEQYF. In DNA form, the CDR3 reads TGTGCCAGCACCACCCGGGCGGGGGTCTACGAGCAGTACTTC.

V gene TRBV20-1 combines with J gene TRBJ1-5; weak D call: TRBD1 (5 bases). The CDR3 length is 14 residues. CDR1 and CDR2 from the germline V gene are DFQATT and SNEGSKA (reference sequence). The V end was cut by 3 bases, the J end by 5 bases, with 14 bases between. Here the CDR3 DNA reads TGCAGTGCTAGTTTGTTCGGGGCCGATCAGCCCCAGCATTTT. Encoded protein: CSASLFGADQPQHF.

This chain uses TRBV19 with TRBJ2-2; D not certain. Trimming removed 9 bases at V and 7 bases at J, with 15 bases between. The germline gives CDR1 LNHDA, CDR2 SQIVND (reference sequence). The CDR3 covers 13 residues. The CDR3 sequence is CASSYNFGGELFF. The CDR3 DNA reads as TGTGCCAGCTCTTACAACTTCGGCGGGGAGCTGTTTTTT.

The chain combines TRBV11-2 with TRBJ2-5, with TRBD2 as a possible D gene (6 bases). The CDR3 sequence is 13 residues long. V was cut by 1 base and J by 7 bases, with 10 bases left in between. Germline loops: CDR1 SGHAT, CDR2 FQNNGV. CDR3 in amino acids: CASSLGAGRTQYF. The CDR3 region has the DNA TGTGCCAGCAGCTTAGGGGCGGGACGGACCCAGTACTTC. Full variable domain (missing parts from reference TRBV11-2 and TRBJ2-5): EAGVAQSPRYKIIEKRQSVAFWCNPISGHATLYWYQQILGQGPKLLIQFQNNGVVDDSQLPKDRFSAERLKGVDSTLKIQPAKLEDSAVYLCASSLGAGRTQYFGPGTRLLVL.

This clonotype has at least ten counts. The rearrangement links TRBV7-2 to TRBJ2-3; 10 bases line up with TRBD2. From germline, CDR1 is SGHTA and CDR2 FQGNSA. CDR3 length: 19 amino acids. With 4 bases clipped from V and 2 bases from J, the junction kept 15 bases outside the gene matches. Here the CDR3 reads CASSWRPLRSGGATDTQYF. The CDR3 coding sequence is TGTGCCAGCAGCTGGCGCCCTCTGAGGAGCGGGGGGGCCACAGATACGCAGTATTTT.

This chain joins TRBV4-1 and TRBJ2-2; the match to TRBD2 covers 10 bases. The CDR3 loop spans 17 amino acids. Trimming cost V 1 base and J 5 bases; bases outside gene matches: 7. Germline V gene lookup returns CDR1 MGHRA and CDR2 YSYEKL. The CDR3: CASSQVLAGVRTGELFF. CDR3 DNA sequence: TGCGCCAGCAGCCAAGTGCTAGCGGGAGTTAGGACCGGGGAGCTGTTTTTT.

The chain carries TRBV6-1 and TRBJ2-7; 14 nucleotides line up with TRBD2. The germline gives CDR1 MNHNS, CDR2 SASEGT. The J segment lost 2 bases and the V segment lost 5 bases, leaving 5 bases of the junction unmatched. This CDR3 contains 16 residues. CDR3 coding DNA: TGTGCCAGCAGTCACAGGACTAGCGGGAGGACCTACGAGCAGTACTTC. Its translation: CASSHRTSGRTYEQYF.

This clonotype has a handful of counts. The chain uses TRBV18 and TRBJ1-1; 9 bases are a match to TRBD1. The CDR3 contains 17 residues. The trim removed 2 bases at V and 5 bases at J, leaving 12 bases unmatched. CDR1 is KGHSH, CDR2 LQKENI, per germline. For the CDR3, the DNA is TGTGCCAGCTCACCATCGGGACAGGGCCTCCCAGGTACTGAAGCTTTCTTT. This encodes CASSPSGQGLPGTEAFF.

This chain uses TRBV6-5 with TRBJ1-5; unclear D gene. V was trimmed by 8 bases and J by 6 bases, leaving 14 bases between them. The CDR3 is made up of 13 amino acids. Germline V CDR1 and CDR2: MNHEY, SVGAGI. The CDR3 here is CASAAGEGQPQHF. CDR3 DNA: TGTGCCAGCGCGGCGGGTGAAGGTCAGCCCCAGCATTTT.

This clonotype was seen more than once but under ten times. The V gene is TRBV7-2, the J gene TRBJ1-6; D is unclear. The germline V gene encodes CDR1 SGHTA and CDR2 FQGNSA. V was pared by 8 bases and J by 2 bases, with 10 bases between. This CDR3 spans 14 amino acids. The CDR3 DNA is TGTGCCAGCGGCCGAGCCGCCTATAATTCACCCCTCCACTTT. It codes for CASGRAAYNSPLHF.

This chain uses TRBV14 with TRBJ1-1, with 7 nucleotides matching TRBD1. Germline V CDR1 and CDR2: SGHDN, FVKESK. With V trimmed by 0 bases and J by 8 bases, 6 bases remained unmatched. The CDR3 totals 14 residues. CDR3 region: CASSQDRTGIEAFF. Here the CDR3 DNA reads TGTGCCAGCAGCCAAGACAGGACAGGTATCGAAGCTTTCTTT.

This clonotype was seen a few times. The J gene is TRBJ2-1, the V gene TRBV20-1; TRBD2 is a possible D gene (5 bases). The CDR3 spans 15 residues. Per germline, CDR1 DFQATT and CDR2 SNEGSKA (reference sequence). Deletions cut 0 bases from V and 0 bases from J, with 9 bases between. The CDR3 nucleotides are TGCAGTGCTAGAGACAGCGGCAGCTCCTACAATGAGCAGTTCTTC. This codes for CSARDSGSSYNEQFF.

The chain employs TRBV24-1 and TRBJ2-4; D gene uncertain. V lost 4 bases and J lost 7, with 10 bases in between. There are 13 residues in the CDR3. The germline gives CDR1 KGHDR, CDR2 SFDVKD. CDR3 protein: CATSDPSGNIQYF. CDR3 DNA sequence: TGTGCCACCAGTGACCCCAGTGGGAACATTCAGTACTTC.

In this sample, this clonotype turned up many times. The chain combines TRBV7-2 with TRBJ2-5; TRBD2 matches 11 bases. The CDR3 extends over 16 amino acids. Germline V gene lookup returns CDR1 SGHTA and CDR2 FQGNSA. V was pared by 5 bases and J by 5 bases, with 10 bases of the junction left unmatched. Here the CDR3 reads CASSPGVAGGYETQYF. CDR3 DNA sequence: TGTGCCAGCAGCCCAGGGGTAGCGGGAGGGTACGAGACCCAGTACTTC.

The rearrangement uses TRBV20-1 and TRBJ1-2, with D perhaps TRBD1 (6 bases). Trimming left V 2 bases short and J 6 bases short, with 16 bases between. The CDR3 contains 14 residues. Germline CDR1 and CDR2: DFQATT and SNEGSKA (reference sequence). CDR3 nucleotides: TGCAGTGCTAGATCCCCAGGGGTCTTCAATGGCTACACCTTC. Its protein product is CSARSPGVFNGYTF.

The gene calls are TRBV3-1 and TRBJ1-1; tentative D call: TRBD1 (5 bases). Germline loops: CDR1 LGHDT, CDR2 YNNKEL (reference sequence). V shed 6 bases and J shed 10 bases, with 27 bases lying between them. The CDR3 runs 16 residues. The CDR3 sequence: CASSRGSTRGLKGAFF. CDR3 nucleotides: TGTGCCAGCAGTCGTGGGAGCACGAGGGGCCTGAAAGGAGCTTTCTTT.

This clonotype has at least ten counts. As DNA, the CDR3 is TGTGCCAGCAGCTTAGTCTGGGGAGACTCCTACGAGCAGTACTTC. Translating it yields CASSLVWGDSYEQYF. The chain couples TRBV7-9 to TRBJ2-7, with TRBD2 as a possible D gene (5 bases). The CDR3 contains 15 residues. Germline values: CDR1 SEHNR, CDR2 FQNEAQ (reference sequence). Trimming removed 1 base at V and 0 bases at J, with 10 bases between.

J is TRBJ2-7 and V is TRBV19; D gene ambiguous. The CDR3 length is 15 residues. Trimming cost V 5 bases and J 2 bases, with 16 bases left between them. Germline V lookup: CDR1 LNHDA, CDR2 SQIVND (reference sequence). The DNA of the CDR3 is TGTGCCAGTAGTGATGGTAGCAGCAATCCCTACGAGCAGTACTTC. The encoded protein is CASSDGSSNPYEQYF.

On this clonotype itself: A read error may produce the germline difference seen at one junction end. The chain links TRBV7-4 to TRBJ2-1, with D possibly TRBD2 on 5 matching bases. CDR1 and CDR2 from the germline V gene are SGHVT and SQSDAQ. The CDR3 spans 16 residues. This CDR3 is CPSSLRRAATYNEQFF. CDR3 sequence (DNA): TGTCCCAGCAGCTTGCGGCGGGCCGCTACCTACAATGAGCAGTTCTTC.